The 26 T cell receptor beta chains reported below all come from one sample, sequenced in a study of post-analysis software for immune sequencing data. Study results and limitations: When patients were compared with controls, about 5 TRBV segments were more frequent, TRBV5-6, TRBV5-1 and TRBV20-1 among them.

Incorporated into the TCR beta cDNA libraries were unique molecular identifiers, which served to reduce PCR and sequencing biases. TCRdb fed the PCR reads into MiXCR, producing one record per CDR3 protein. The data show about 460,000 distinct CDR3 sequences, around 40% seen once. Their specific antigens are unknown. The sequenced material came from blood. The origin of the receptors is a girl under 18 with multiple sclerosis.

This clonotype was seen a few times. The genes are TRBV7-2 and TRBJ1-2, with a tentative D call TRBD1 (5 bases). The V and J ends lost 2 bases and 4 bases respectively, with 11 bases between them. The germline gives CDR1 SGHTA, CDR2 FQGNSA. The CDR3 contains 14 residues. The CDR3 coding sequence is TGTGCCAGCAGCTTATCCGAGGGGATCTATGGCTACACCTTC. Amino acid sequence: CASSLSEGIYGYTF.

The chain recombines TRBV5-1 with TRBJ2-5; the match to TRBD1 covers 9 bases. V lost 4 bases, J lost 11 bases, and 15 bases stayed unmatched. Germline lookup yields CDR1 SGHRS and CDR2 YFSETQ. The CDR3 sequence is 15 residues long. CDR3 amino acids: CASSKTGTGSYKQYF. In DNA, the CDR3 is TGCGCCAGCAGCAAAACCGGGACAGGGAGTTACAAGCAGTACTTC.

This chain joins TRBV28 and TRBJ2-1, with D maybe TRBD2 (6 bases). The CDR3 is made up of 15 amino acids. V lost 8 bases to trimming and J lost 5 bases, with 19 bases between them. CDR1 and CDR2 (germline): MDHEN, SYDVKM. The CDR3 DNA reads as TGTGCCAGCCTCGAGGATGGGGCGGGGAACAATGAGCAGTTCTTC. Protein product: CASLEDGAGNNEQFF. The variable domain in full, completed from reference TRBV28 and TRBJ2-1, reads DVKVTQSSRYLVKRTGEKVFLECVQDMDHENMFWYRQDPGLGLRLIYFSYDVKMKEKGDIPEGYSVSREKKERFSLILESASTNQTSMYLCASLEDGAGNNEQFFGPGTRLTVL.

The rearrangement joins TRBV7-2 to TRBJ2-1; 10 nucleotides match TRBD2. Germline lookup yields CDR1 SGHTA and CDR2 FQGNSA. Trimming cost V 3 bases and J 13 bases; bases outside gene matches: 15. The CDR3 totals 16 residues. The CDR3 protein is CASSLAPGLALETQFF. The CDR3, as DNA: TGTGCCAGCAGCTTGGCGCCGGGACTAGCGCTGGAGACCCAGTTCTTC.

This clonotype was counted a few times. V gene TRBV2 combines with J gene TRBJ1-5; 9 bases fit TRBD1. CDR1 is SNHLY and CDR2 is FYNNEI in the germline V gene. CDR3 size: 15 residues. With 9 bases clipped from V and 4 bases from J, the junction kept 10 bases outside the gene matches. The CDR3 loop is CASLQGAVGNQPQHF. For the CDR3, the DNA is TGTGCCAGTCTACAGGGGGCTGTGGGAAATCAGCCCCAGCATTTT.

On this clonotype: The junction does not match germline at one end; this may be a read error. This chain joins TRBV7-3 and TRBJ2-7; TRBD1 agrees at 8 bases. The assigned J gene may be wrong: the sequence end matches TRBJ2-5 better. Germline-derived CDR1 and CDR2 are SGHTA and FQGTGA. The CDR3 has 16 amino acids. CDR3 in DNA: TGTGCCAGCAGCTTAACGACAGGGGTCGTCCAAGGGACCCAGTACTTC. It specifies CASSLTTGVVQGTQYF.

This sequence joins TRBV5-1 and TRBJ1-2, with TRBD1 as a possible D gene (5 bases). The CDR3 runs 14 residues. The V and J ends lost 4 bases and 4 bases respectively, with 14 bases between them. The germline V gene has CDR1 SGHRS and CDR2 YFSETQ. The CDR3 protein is CASSPDGGAYGYTF. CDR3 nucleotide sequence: TGCGCCAGCAGCCCTGATGGAGGGGCCTATGGCTACACCTTC.

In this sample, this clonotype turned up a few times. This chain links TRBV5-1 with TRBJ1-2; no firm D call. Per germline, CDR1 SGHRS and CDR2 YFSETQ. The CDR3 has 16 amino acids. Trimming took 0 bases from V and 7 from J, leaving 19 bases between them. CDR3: CASSLEAAGRAAGYTF. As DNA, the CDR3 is TGCGCCAGCAGCTTGGAAGCGGCGGGTAGGGCCGCTGGCTACACCTTC.

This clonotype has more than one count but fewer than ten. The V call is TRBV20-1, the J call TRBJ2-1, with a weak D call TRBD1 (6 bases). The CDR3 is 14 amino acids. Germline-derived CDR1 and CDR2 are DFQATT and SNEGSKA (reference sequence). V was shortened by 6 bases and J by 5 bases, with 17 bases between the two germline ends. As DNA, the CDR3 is TGCAGTGCCAAACGGGACATAGGTAACAATGAGCAGTTCTTC. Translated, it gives CSAKRDIGNNEQFF.

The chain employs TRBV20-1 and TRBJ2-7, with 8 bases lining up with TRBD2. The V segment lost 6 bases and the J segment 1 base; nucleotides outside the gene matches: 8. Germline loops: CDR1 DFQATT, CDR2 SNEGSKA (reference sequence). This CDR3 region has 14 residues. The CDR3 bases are TGCAGTGCAGTTACTAGCGGAGGGTCCTACGAGCAGTACTTC. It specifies CSAVTSGGSYEQYF.

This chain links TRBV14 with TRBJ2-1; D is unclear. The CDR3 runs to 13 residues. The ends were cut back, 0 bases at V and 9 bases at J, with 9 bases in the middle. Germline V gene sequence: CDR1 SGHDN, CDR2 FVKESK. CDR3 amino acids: CASSQDHLSEQFF. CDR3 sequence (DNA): TGTGCCAGCAGCCAAGATCATCTCAGTGAGCAGTTCTTC.

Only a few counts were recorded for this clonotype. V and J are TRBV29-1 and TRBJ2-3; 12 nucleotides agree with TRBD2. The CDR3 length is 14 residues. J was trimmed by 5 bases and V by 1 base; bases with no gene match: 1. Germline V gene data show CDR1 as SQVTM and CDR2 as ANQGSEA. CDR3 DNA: TGCAGCGTTGAAGCGGGACTAGCGGGAGATACGCAGTATTTT. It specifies CSVEAGLAGDTQYF.

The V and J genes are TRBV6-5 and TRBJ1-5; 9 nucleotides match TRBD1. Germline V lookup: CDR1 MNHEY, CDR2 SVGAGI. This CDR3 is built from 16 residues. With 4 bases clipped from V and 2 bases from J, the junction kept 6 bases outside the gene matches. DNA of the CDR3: TGTGCCAGCAGTTCCGGGACAGGGTACGGCAATCAGCCCCAGCATTTT. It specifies CASSSGTGYGNQPQHF.

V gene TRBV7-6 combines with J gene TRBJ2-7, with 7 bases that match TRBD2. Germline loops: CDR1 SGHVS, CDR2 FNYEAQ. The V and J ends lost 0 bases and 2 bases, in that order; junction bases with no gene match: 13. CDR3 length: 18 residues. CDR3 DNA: TGTGCCAGCAGCTTAGCGGCGGGGGAAGGGGCCAGGGCCTACGAGCAGTACTTC. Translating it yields CASSLAAGEGARAYEQYF.

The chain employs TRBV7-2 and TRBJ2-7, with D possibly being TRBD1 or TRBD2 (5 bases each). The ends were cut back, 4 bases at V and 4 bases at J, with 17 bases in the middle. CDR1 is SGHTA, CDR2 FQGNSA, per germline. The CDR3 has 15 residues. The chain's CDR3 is CASSSTGNRQYEQYF. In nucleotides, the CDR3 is TGTGCCAGCAGCTCAACCGGGAACAGACAGTACGAGCAGTACTTC.

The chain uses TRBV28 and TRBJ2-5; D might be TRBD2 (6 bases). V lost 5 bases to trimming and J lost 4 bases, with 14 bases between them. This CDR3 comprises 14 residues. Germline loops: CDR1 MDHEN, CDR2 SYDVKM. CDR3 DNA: TGTGCCAGCAGTCCTGGAGGAGGGAGAGAGACCCAGTACTTC. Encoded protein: CASSPGGGRETQYF. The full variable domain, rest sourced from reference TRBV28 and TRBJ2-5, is DVKVTQSSRYLVKRTGEKVFLECVQDMDHENMFWYRQDPGLGLRLIYFSYDVKMKEKGDIPEGYSVSREKKERFSLILESASTNQTSMYLCASSPGGGRETQYFGPGTRLLVL.

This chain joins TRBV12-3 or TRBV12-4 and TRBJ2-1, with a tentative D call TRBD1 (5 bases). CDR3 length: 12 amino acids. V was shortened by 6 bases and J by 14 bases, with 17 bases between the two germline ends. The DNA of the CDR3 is TGTGCCAGCAGCCCCAACCAGGGCAATGAGTTCTTC. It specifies CASSPNQGNEFF.

The CDR3 bases are TGTGCCAGCAGCCAAGAAGGGACAGGGGTGTACGAGCAGTACTTC. It is translated as CASSQEGTGVYEQYF. This chain joins TRBV2 and TRBJ2-4, with 10 bases identical to TRBD1. The DNA matches TRBJ2-7 better at its end, which makes the J call doubtful. Germline V gene sequence: CDR1 SNHLY, CDR2 FYNNEI. CDR3 length: 15 residues.

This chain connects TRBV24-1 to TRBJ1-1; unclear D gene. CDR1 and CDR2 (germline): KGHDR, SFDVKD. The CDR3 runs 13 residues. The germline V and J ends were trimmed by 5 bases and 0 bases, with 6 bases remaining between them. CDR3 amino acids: CATSARMNTEAFF. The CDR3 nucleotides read TGTGCCACCAGTGCGAGGATGAACACTGAAGCTTTCTTT.

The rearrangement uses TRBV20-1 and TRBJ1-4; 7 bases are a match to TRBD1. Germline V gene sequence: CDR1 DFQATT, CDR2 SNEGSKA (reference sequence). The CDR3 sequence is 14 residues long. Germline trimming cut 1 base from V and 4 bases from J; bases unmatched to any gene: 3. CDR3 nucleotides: TGCAGTGCTAGAGCGGGACAGAATAATGAAAAACTGTTTTTT. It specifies CSARAGQNNEKLFF.

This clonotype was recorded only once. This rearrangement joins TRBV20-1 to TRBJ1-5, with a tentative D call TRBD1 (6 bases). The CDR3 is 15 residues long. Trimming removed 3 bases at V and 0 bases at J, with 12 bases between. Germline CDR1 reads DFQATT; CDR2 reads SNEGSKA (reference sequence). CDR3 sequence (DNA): TGCAGTGCTAGGAAACAGGGTCATAGCAATCAGCCCCAGCATTTT. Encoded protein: CSARKQGHSNQPQHF.

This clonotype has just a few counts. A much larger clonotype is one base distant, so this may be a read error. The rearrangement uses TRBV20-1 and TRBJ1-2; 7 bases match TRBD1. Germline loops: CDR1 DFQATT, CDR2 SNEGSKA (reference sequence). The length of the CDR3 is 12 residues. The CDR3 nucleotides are TGCAGTTCGGGACAGCCCAACTGTGGCTACACCTTC. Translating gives CSSGQPNCGYTF.

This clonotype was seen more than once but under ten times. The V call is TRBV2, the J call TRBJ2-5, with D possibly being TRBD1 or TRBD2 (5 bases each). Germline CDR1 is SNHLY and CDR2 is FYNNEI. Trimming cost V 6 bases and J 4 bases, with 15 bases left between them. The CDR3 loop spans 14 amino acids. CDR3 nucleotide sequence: TGTGCCAGCAGCAGGACATCTCGGGGAGAGACCCAGTACTTC. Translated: CASSRTSRGETQYF. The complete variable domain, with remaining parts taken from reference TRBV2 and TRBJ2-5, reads EPEVTQTPSHQVTQMGQEVILRCVPISNHLYFYWYRQILGQKVEFLVSFYNNEISEKSEIFDDQFSVERPDGSNFTLKIRSTKLEDSAMYFCASSRTSRGETQYFGPGTRLLVL.

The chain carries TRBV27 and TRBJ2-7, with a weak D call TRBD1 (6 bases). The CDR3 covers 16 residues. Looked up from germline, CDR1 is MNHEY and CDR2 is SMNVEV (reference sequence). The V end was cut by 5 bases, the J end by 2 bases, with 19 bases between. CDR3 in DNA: TGTGCCAGCAGTGGGAGAGCGACAGGTCCGGCCTACGAGCAGTACTTC. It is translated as CASSGRATGPAYEQYF.

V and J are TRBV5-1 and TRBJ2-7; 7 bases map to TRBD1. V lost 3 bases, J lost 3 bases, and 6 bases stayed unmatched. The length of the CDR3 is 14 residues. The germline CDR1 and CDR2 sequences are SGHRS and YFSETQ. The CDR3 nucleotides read TGCGCCAGCAGCTCAACACAGGGGAGCTACGAGCAGTACTTC. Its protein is CASSSTQGSYEQYF.

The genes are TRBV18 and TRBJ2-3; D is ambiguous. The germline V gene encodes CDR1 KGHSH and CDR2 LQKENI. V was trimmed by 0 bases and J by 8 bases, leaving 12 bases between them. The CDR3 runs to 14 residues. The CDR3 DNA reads TGTGCCAGCTCACCACCGACACAAGGTGTTACGCAGTATTTT. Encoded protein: CASSPPTQGVTQYF.